The T cell receptor (beta chain) described here comes from a study of blood T cell repertoires in COVID-19. For the study at large: Nucleic acid was either cDNA or gDNA, and it came from T cells, B-cell-depleted T cells, or PBMCs.

This CDR3 spans 15 amino acids. V shed 4 bases and J shed 5 bases, with 14 bases lying between them. Germline CDR1 ENHRY, CDR2 SYGVKD. The protocol was immunoSEQ multiplex PCR, while the TCRdb copy is restricted to in-frame clones and leaves out a portion. Of around 150,000 clones in the sample, roughly 82% are singletons; the top ten hold roughly 11%. The receptor was isolated from a man aged 50 to 60 who had recovered from COVID-19. Material: PBMCs or T cells enriched from blood (not recorded which). This chain links TRBV10-3 with TRBJ1-4; D unresolved. The CDR3 DNA is TGTGCCATCAGTGTTCGACTCGGAGGCAATGAAAAACTGTTTTTT. As protein: CAISVRLGGNEKLFF.